The present T cell receptor (beta chain) was sequenced within a study of blood T cell repertoires in COVID-19. Study-level background: Sites in the United States, Italy and Spain provided acute and convalescent COVID-19 samples. T cells, B-cell-depleted T cells, or PBMCs provided the cDNA or gDNA that served as material.

The method was immunoSEQ multiplex PCR; TCRdb's version includes in-frame clones alone and lacks a portion of them. The repertoire holds under 300,000 clones, with 86% as singletons. This clone was counted once. With 5 bases clipped from V and 2 bases from J, the junction kept 0 bases outside the gene matches. The CDR3 covers 11 residues. CDR1 and CDR2 from the germline V gene are GTSNPN and SVGIG (reference sequence). The sample was peripheral blood. The gene calls are TRBV30 and TRBJ2-7; 7 positions agree with TRBD1. The TCR originated in a man aged 18 to 30 with active or convalescent COVID-19. The CDR3 DNA sequence: TGTGCCTGGGGACAGGCCTACGAGCAGTACTTC. Amino acid sequence: CAWGQAYEQYF.